This T cell receptor beta chain was recorded in a study of CD8+ T cells in alopecia areata listed by TCRdb under 2018. Regarding the research as a whole: The treated patients, all with moderate-to-severe alopecia areata, were enrolled in an open-label pilot trial of oral tofacitinib given at 5 to 10 mg twice daily. Patients received tofacitinib for 6 to 18 months and were then followed off drug for 6 months to check for delayed response and recurrence. To study T cell clonal expansion in alopecia areata, the researchers applied high-throughput TCRbeta sequencing to both the C3H/HeJ mouse model and human patients. Scalp tissue and sorted CD4+ and CD8+ peripheral blood T cells from patchy and totalis/universalis alopecia areata patients and from healthy controls were covered by human TCRbeta sequencing. Biopsies were taken from tofacitinib-treated patients at baseline and again at 4 and 24 weeks into treatment, and several of those patients also had a later scalp biopsy. Clonality in the scalp was compared among normal scalp (n=4), patchy alopecia areata scalp (n=8), and alopecia totalis/universalis scalp (n=8). RNA was obtained with the PAXgene miRNA kit for fixed scalp, the miRNeasy kit for PBMCs, and the RNeasy kit for mouse skin. Amplification of TCRbeta CDR3 regions was done by immunoSEQ multiplex PCR using 35 Vbeta forward primers and 13 Jbeta reverse primers.

The time point label, read with the paper, signifies: baseline before oral tofacitinib. Lesional scalp punch biopsies and peripheral blood were obtained from alopecia areata patients. PBMCs were separated by density centrifugation and stained for CD3, CD4 and CD8, after which CD4+ and CD8+ T cells were sorted on a FACSAria. Concerning this clone itself: The target of this receptor is not known. Per-base qualities were not stored, and no clone one base away is much larger. The sample carries other DNA sequences with the same CDR3.

The receptor library was made with the immunoSEQ multiplex PCR assay. For TCR sequencing, RNA was extracted from every sample and reverse transcribed into cDNA to serve as template. SuperScript III was used to make first-strand cDNA, primed with a 2:1 mix of oligo-dT and random hexamers. A synthetic immune receptor repertoire was used to gauge amplification bias, and whatever bias remained was removed computationally. The paper's data handling went like this. After raw reads were preprocessed to remove errors, the CDR3 was defined following IMGT conventions as running from the conserved cysteine to phenylalanine. Clonality was computed by normalizing Shannon entropy by log2 of the number of productive unique TCRs and subtracting the result from 1. CD4 or CD8 identity of scalp clones was inferred by cross-referencing scalp TCRbeta sequences with sorted blood CD4 and CD8 repertoires. TCRdb retrieved this table from immuneACCESS and kept in-frame rearrangements only. Not all clones are present; in checked studies, unresolved V genes account for under half, and no reason is known for the remainder. V, J and clone size reflect that table, while D and trimming were determined from the DNA. For this sample there are roughly 250,000 clones; 67% appear just once. 0.95% to 1.5% of the sample is taken by the ten largest.

CDR1 and CDR2, per the germline V gene, are SGHRS and YFSETQ. V drops 4 bases and J drops 2 bases, leaving 9 bases in between. Measured from the cysteine to the phenylalanine, the CDR3 is 13 residues long. The read is trimmed to its CDR3 DNA, 39 bases read in frame from base 1. The investigation overall reported the following: Resident alphabeta T cells in normal human skin are also sequenced, complicating scalp TCR repertoire analysis, unlike mouse skin dominated by gammadelta T cells. Compared with normal scalp, lesional scalp had higher clonality and more expanded CD8+ clones, particularly in alopecia totalis/universalis, a pattern that suggests antigenic drive. Shared TCR sequences between patients were less evident than in mice, which may be partly attributable to HLA diversity in the patient population.

This receptor was taken from a human donor with alopecia areata. The chain uses TRBV5-1 and TRBJ1-2; the D region possibly corresponds to TRBD1 (6 bases align). The sample consisted of CD4+ T cells sorted from blood, taken at week 0. In nucleotides, the sequence is TGCGCCAGCAGCCTCGGACAGAACTATGGCTACACCTTC. This translates into CASSLGQNYGYTF.